The T cell receptor beta chain under discussion was sequenced for a study of cytomegalovirus exposure and HLA in healthy donors. As for the study in general: One earlier analysis, a look at about 179 million T cells, found about 110 million unique TCR beta sequences.

It was with 60 Vbeta and 13 Jbeta primers that the PCR ran. Repertoires were generated with immunoSEQ multiplex PCR, while TCRdb's copy carries only in-frame clones and drops some. The table lists about 160,000 clones, 60% to 80% of them singletons. CDR1 and CDR2 (germline): SGHRS, YFSETQ. The CDR3 extends over 15 amino acids. The J segment lost 6 bases and the V segment lost 0 bases, leaving 8 bases of the junction unmatched. Study-level results: Later on, an analysis found that several of the most significant clusters appeared to be linked to common viral pathogens, which included parvovirus B19. In a later analysis, DRB1 alleles had the most associated TCRs; HLA-C alleles the fewest. The authors later linked a missense DCLRE1C variant to TCR beta V- and J-gene trimming.

This clone was counted a few times. The antigen is not known. The chain joins TRBV5-1 to TRBJ1-1; 7 positions match TRBD1. Sequenced sample: PBMCs. The clonotype was recovered from a man younger than 40 in good health and CMV-seropositive. CDR3 in DNA: TGCGCCAGCAGCTTGGTATACAGGGGCCCCCCTGAAGCTTTCTTT. This sequence encodes CASSLVYRGPPEAFF.